This entry features one TCR beta chain sequence. The same CDR3 also results from other DNA sequences found in this sample. Assay used: immunoSEQ multiplex PCR; TCRdb lists only in-frame clones, some missing. The sample yields 250,000 to 350,000 clones, 89% seen once. The data derive from a study of blood T cell repertoires in COVID-19. The V gene's germline CDR1 is MDHEN and CDR2 SYDVKM. Deletions cut 6 bases from V and 4 bases from J, with 10 bases between. The CDR3 covers 12 residues. Input material: peripheral blood. This sequence was found in a woman aged 55-69 years with acute or convalescent COVID-19. The rearrangement joins TRBV28 to TRBJ2-7; possibly TRBD1 for D (5 bases). CDR3 loop: CASSLSGYEQYF. The CDR3 DNA follows: TGTGCCAGCAGCCTCTCAGGGTACGAGCAGTACTTC.